This T cell receptor (beta chain) was sequenced during a study of CD8 T cells in Susac syndrome. RNA, at about 0.45 to 1 ug, was reverse transcribed with random hexamers. The TCR beta CDR3 was amplified by immunoSEQ multiplex PCR across 54 Vbeta, 13 Jbeta. TCRdb reanalysed the immunoSEQ multiplex PCR reads using MiXCR and keeps one entry per CDR3 protein. The sample yields 80,000 to 95,000 distinct CDR3 sequences, 94% seen once. V lost 5 bases to trimming and J lost 7 bases, with 10 bases between them. CDR3 length: 13 amino acids. The germline CDR1 and CDR2 sequences are SGHRS and YFSETQ. The chain carries TRBV5-1 and TRBJ1-6; D remains ambiguous. The clonotype originates from a human donor with Susac syndrome. The specimen was CD8+ T cells from PBMCs. Here the CDR3 DNA reads TGCGCCAGCAGAAACACGGGGAATTCACCCCTCCACTTT. It codes for CASRNTGNSPLHF.